Below are 30 T cell receptor beta chains sequenced from a single sample in a study of cytomegalovirus exposure and HLA in healthy donors. Vbeta (60) and Jbeta (13) primers were used in the PCR. The table came from immunoSEQ multiplex PCR; TCRdb's copy has only in-frame clones and leaves some out. The table includes around 190,000 clones, less than 80% detected once. The sequenced sample was PBMCs. The receptors originated from a woman between 40 and 55 years old in good health and CMV-seronegative.

This clone came up a few times. The chain joins TRBV5-6 to TRBJ2-7; 8 bases align to TRBD1. The CDR3 totals 13 residues. V dropped 4 bases and J dropped 5; count of bases not matched to a gene: 5. Germline V gene lookup returns CDR1 SGHDT and CDR2 YYEEEE. CDR3 coding DNA: TGTGCCAGCAGCCAGGGGGCAGGGAACGAGCAGTACTTC. Translating it yields CASSQGAGNEQYF.

This clone was seen a handful of times. The rearrangement uses TRBV28 and TRBJ1-2; TRBD1 matches at 7 bases. The CDR3 consists of 16 residues. The V gene end was trimmed by 3 bases and the J gene end by 3 bases; junction bases not matched to a gene: 10. Per germline, CDR1 MDHEN and CDR2 SYDVKM. The CDR3 bases are TGTGCCAGCAGTTTCTACCAAAGGACAGGCCACTATGGCTACACCTTC. The encoded protein is CASSFYQRTGHYGYTF.

V and J are TRBV5-5 and TRBJ2-7, with 7 positions matching TRBD1. The CDR3 loop spans 17 amino acids. Germline trimming cut 4 bases from V and 3 bases from J; bases unmatched to any gene: 16. Germline V gene lookup returns CDR1 SGHKS and CDR2 YYEKEE (reference sequence). This chain's CDR3 is CASSPPRGQLPYYEQYF. The CDR3 DNA sequence: TGTGCCAGCAGCCCGCCCCGGGGACAGCTACCGTACTACGAGCAGTACTTC.

The chain carries TRBV28 and TRBJ2-1; D perhaps matches TRBD1 (6 bases). This CDR3 has 10 amino acids. The V and J ends lost 6 bases and 13 bases respectively, with 10 bases between them. Germline values: CDR1 MDHEN, CDR2 SYDVKM. CDR3: CASSGTYQFF. The CDR3, as DNA: TGTGCCAGCAGCGGGACATACCAGTTCTTC.

This clone has at least ten counts. The chain combines TRBV11-2 with TRBJ1-1, with D unresolved. The CDR3 loop spans 16 amino acids. Deletions cut 1 base from V and 3 bases from J, with 15 bases between. Germline V gene sequence: CDR1 SGHAT, CDR2 FQNNGV. CDR3 sequence reads: CASSLGRVGVYTEAFF. The CDR3 region has the DNA TGTGCCAGCAGCTTAGGGCGAGTGGGAGTGTACACTGAAGCTTTCTTT.

This chain links TRBV28 with TRBJ2-5; the match to TRBD1 covers 9 bases. V dropped 3 bases and J dropped 5; count of bases not matched to a gene: 4. In germline, CDR1 is MDHEN, CDR2 SYDVKM. The CDR3 spans 14 residues. The CDR3 DNA follows: TGTGCCAGCAGTTTGAACAGGGGGCCGGAGACCCAGTACTTC. This sequence encodes CASSLNRGPETQYF.

V and J are TRBV29-1 and TRBJ1-1; D remains unclear. V was cut by 2 bases and J by 2 bases, with 15 bases left in between. The CDR3 has 15 residues. Germline CDR1 and CDR2: SQVTM and ANQGSEA. For the CDR3, the DNA is TGCAGCGTTGAAAGGCCCCCGAGGGCCAACACTGAAGCTTTCTTT. Protein product: CSVERPPRANTEAFF. The complete variable domain, with remaining parts taken from reference TRBV29-1 and TRBJ1-1, reads SAVISQKPSRDICQRGTSLTIQCQVDSQVTMMFWYRQQPGQSLTLIATANQGSEATYESGFVIDKFPISRPNLTFSTLTVSNMSPEDSSIYLCSVERPPRANTEAFFGQGTRLTVV.

The V and J genes are TRBV28 and TRBJ2-7; 12 nucleotides line up with TRBD2. The CDR3 consists of 15 residues. Germline lookup yields CDR1 MDHEN and CDR2 SYDVKM. Trimming took 5 bases from V and 0 from J; bases not matched to a gene: 2. The CDR3 bases are TGTGCCAGCAGTAGGACTAGCGGGGCCTCCTACGAGCAGTACTTC. Translation gives CASSRTSGASYEQYF. The variable domain in full, completed from reference TRBV28 and TRBJ2-7, reads DVKVTQSSRYLVKRTGEKVFLECVQDMDHENMFWYRQDPGLGLRLIYFSYDVKMKEKGDIPEGYSVSREKKERFSLILESASTNQTSMYLCASSRTSGASYEQYFGPGTRLTVT.

The chain links TRBV18 to TRBJ2-1; 10 bases are a match to TRBD2. CDR1 KGHSH and CDR2 LQKENI come from the germline V gene. V was pared by 3 bases and J by 6 bases, with 5 bases of the junction left unmatched. The length of the CDR3 is 15 residues. CDR3 in amino acids: CASSPMLAGVNEQFF. The CDR3 DNA follows: TGTGCCAGCTCACCCATGCTAGCGGGAGTCAATGAGCAGTTCTTC.

The chain is built from TRBV30 and TRBJ1-1; TRBD1 matches 8 bases. The J segment lost 3 bases and the V segment lost 4 bases, leaving 4 bases of the junction unmatched. The germline V gene encodes CDR1 GTSNPN and CDR2 SVGIG (reference sequence). The CDR3 length is 13 residues. The CDR3: CAWTEDRDTEAFF. In nucleotides, the CDR3 is TGTGCCTGGACGGAGGACAGGGACACTGAAGCTTTCTTT.

The chain employs TRBV11-2 and TRBJ1-3; 7 bases fit TRBD1. CDR1 is SGHAT and CDR2 is FQNNGV in the germline V gene. The junction had 8 bases not matched to a gene; V was cut back by 4 bases and J by 2 bases. The CDR3 covers 16 residues. The CDR3 loop reads CASSYDLDRPGNTIYF. Written as DNA, the CDR3 is TGTGCCAGCAGCTACGACCTGGACAGGCCTGGAAACACCATATATTTT.

The chain joins TRBV15 to TRBJ2-1; TRBD1 aligns across 12 bases. This CDR3 region has 15 residues. The V and J ends lost 4 bases and 9 bases, in that order; junction bases with no gene match: 7. Germline CDR1 reads LNHNV; CDR2 reads YYDKDF (reference sequence). The chain's CDR3 is CATSIWGQGAGEQFF. In DNA form, the CDR3 reads TGTGCCACCAGCATTTGGGGACAGGGGGCTGGTGAGCAGTTCTTC.

This rearrangement joins TRBV11-2 to TRBJ1-5; possible D gene TRBD1, 5 bases. Germline assignment: CDR1 SGHAT and CDR2 FQNNGV. There are 14 residues in the CDR3. Trimming left V 5 bases short and J 6 bases short, with 14 bases between. The CDR3 DNA is TGTGCCAGCAGCCTCGAGGGCGGGGCTCAGCCCCAGCATTTT. Translation gives CASSLEGGAQPQHF.

The rearrangement joins TRBV7-2 to TRBJ2-7; 9 nucleotides line up with TRBD1. Germline V CDR1 and CDR2: SGHTA, FQGNSA. CDR3 length equals 16 residues. Unmatched junction bases numbered 7, after V lost 1 base and J lost 3 bases. The chain's CDR3 is CASSLVGGQGLYEQYF. Written as DNA, the CDR3 is TGTGCCAGCAGCTTAGTAGGTGGACAGGGGCTCTACGAGCAGTACTTC. The full variable domain, completed using reference TRBV7-2 and TRBJ2-7, is GAGVSQSPSNKVTEKGKDVELRCDPISGHTALYWYRQSLGQGLEFLIYFQGNSAPDKSGLPSDRFSAERTGGSVSTLTIQRTQQEDSAVYLCASSLVGGQGLYEQYFGPGTRLTVT.

The rearrangement uses TRBV6-1 and TRBJ2-7, with 8 bases that match TRBD1. The J segment lost 3 bases and the V segment lost 7 bases, leaving 5 bases of the junction unmatched. Germline CDR1 is MNHNS and CDR2 is SASEGT. The CDR3 spans 13 residues. DNA for the CDR3: TGTGCCAGCATGGTAGGACAGGGCTACGAGCAGTACTTC. Encoded protein: CASMVGQGYEQYF.

The rearrangement joins TRBV19 to TRBJ1-1; the D is unclear. The V gene's germline CDR1 is LNHDA and CDR2 SQIVND (reference sequence). Trimming removed 1 base at V and 7 bases at J, with 10 bases between. CDR3 length equals 13 residues. The CDR3: CASSIVGGDEAFF. The CDR3, as DNA: TGTGCCAGTAGTATAGTAGGAGGAGATGAAGCTTTCTTT.

The V call is TRBV5-1, the J call TRBJ2-7, with D perhaps TRBD1 (5 bases). The V end was cut by 0 bases, the J end by 2 bases, with 12 bases between. Germline V gene data show CDR1 as SGHRS and CDR2 as YFSETQ. The CDR3 totals 15 residues. CDR3 DNA: TGCGCCAGCAGCTTGGCCTATGACAGACCCTACGAGCAGTACTTC. This gives the protein CASSLAYDRPYEQYF.

In its sample, this clone was seen once. This chain links TRBV30 with TRBJ2-1; 10 bases line up with TRBD2. Unmatched junction bases numbered 6, after V lost 4 bases and J lost 9 bases. CDR1 GTSNPN and CDR2 SVGIG come from the germline V gene (reference sequence). This CDR3 contains 13 residues. CDR3 loop: CAWTSGSWGEQFF. The CDR3 DNA sequence: TGTGCCTGGACTAGCGGGAGTTGGGGTGAGCAGTTCTTC.

This sequence joins TRBV19 and TRBJ2-7, with 7 bases fitting TRBD2. The CDR3 runs to 14 residues. Germline CDR1 LNHDA, CDR2 SQIVND (reference sequence). V was clipped by 6 bases and J by 4 bases; unmatched bases: 9. This chain's CDR3 is CASRVREGLYEQYF. DNA of the CDR3: TGTGCCAGTAGGGTAAGGGAGGGTTTGTACGAGCAGTACTTC.

This chain connects TRBV9 to TRBJ1-1; weak D call: TRBD1 (6 bases). The V and J ends lost 7 bases and 10 bases respectively, with 17 bases between them. Germline V lookup: CDR1 SGDLS, CDR2 YYNGEE. The length of the CDR3 is 12 residues. In nucleotides, the CDR3 is TGTGCCAGCGGCTCACAGGGTAGGGGAGCTTTCTTT. Residues: CASGSQGRGAFF.

This chain connects TRBV5-8 to TRBJ2-7; TRBD2 agrees at 8 bases. The CDR3 is 14 amino acids. In germline, CDR1 is SGHTS, CDR2 YDEGEE. The V and J ends lost 4 bases and 6 bases, in that order; junction bases with no gene match: 9. CDR3 nucleotide sequence: TGTGCCAGCAGCAGAACTAGCGGCTACACCGAGCAGTACTTC. Amino acid sequence: CASSRTSGYTEQYF.

The CDR3 coding sequence is TGTGCCAGCAGCCGCGGACAGCTAGGTGGCTATGGCTACACCTTC. Translating it yields CASSRGQLGGYGYTF. The rearrangement joins TRBV5-4 to TRBJ1-2, with D maybe TRBD1 (6 bases). Trimming stripped 4 bases from V and 4 bases from J, with 17 bases between. CDR1 SGHNT and CDR2 YYREEE come from the germline V gene (reference sequence). The CDR3 loop spans 15 amino acids.

The rearrangement uses TRBV15 and TRBJ2-1; TRBD1 matches 10 bases. J was trimmed by 3 bases and V by 1 base; bases with no gene match: 0. This CDR3 is 15 amino acids long. Germline CDR1 reads LNHNV; CDR2 reads YYDKDF (reference sequence). The DNA of the CDR3 is TGTGCCACCAGCAGAGGGACAGGGGGCTACAATGAGCAGTTCTTC. It is translated as CATSRGTGGYNEQFF.

The gene calls are TRBV7-9 and TRBJ1-6, with TRBD1 matching 7 bases. Losses at the gene ends were 2 bases for V and 2 bases for J; bases not matched to a gene: 6. Germline loops: CDR1 SEHNR, CDR2 FQNEAQ (reference sequence). This CDR3 comprises 17 residues. The CDR3: CASSLTTGMAYNSPLHF. In DNA, the CDR3 is TGTGCCAGCAGCTTAACGACAGGGATGGCCTATAATTCACCCCTCCACTTT.

In this sample, this clone turned up once. The chain uses TRBV29-1 and TRBJ2-1, with TRBD2 matching over 10 bases. The CDR3 has 21 residues. Germline-derived CDR1 and CDR2 are SQVTM and ANQGSEA. V gave up 2 bases and J gave up 2 bases; unmatched junction bases: 21. The CDR3 DNA reads as TGCAGCGTTGAATCGGCGGGCCCTTGGACTAGCGGAGGGGGGCCCTACAATGAGCAGTTCTTC. Amino acids: CSVESAGPWTSGGGPYNEQFF.

This chain links TRBV19 with TRBJ2-2; 8 nucleotides line up with TRBD1. The V segment lost 8 bases and the J segment 5 bases; nucleotides outside the gene matches: 13. The CDR3 totals 16 residues. Per the germline V gene, CDR1 is LNHDA and CDR2 is SQIVND (reference sequence). This chain's CDR3 is CASYSTGGRGTGELFF. In DNA, the CDR3 is TGTGCCAGTTATTCTACAGGGGGGCGCGGGACCGGGGAGCTGTTTTTT.

The chain is built from TRBV5-8 and TRBJ1-2, with a possible D match to TRBD1 (5 bases). The CDR3 contains 14 residues. Germline V gene sequence: CDR1 SGHTS, CDR2 YDEGEE. V lost 0 bases and J 2 bases, leaving 8 bases between the germline ends. The CDR3 loop reads CASSLEAGNYGYTF. CDR3 nucleotides: TGTGCCAGCAGCTTGGAGGCAGGGAACTATGGCTACACCTTC.

This clone was detected only a few times. The chain employs TRBV4-1 and TRBJ2-7, with TRBD1 matching over 11 bases. V gave up 3 bases and J gave up 0 bases; unmatched junction bases: 7. There are 17 residues in the CDR3. CDR1 MGHRA and CDR2 YSYEKL come from the germline V gene. CDR3: CASSQIAGTGGSYEQYF. DNA of the CDR3: TGCGCCAGCAGCCAGATCGCAGGGACAGGGGGCTCCTACGAGCAGTACTTC.

The V call is TRBV30, the J call TRBJ2-2; 7 bases align to TRBD1. The CDR3 loop spans 15 amino acids. The germline gives CDR1 GTSNPN, CDR2 SVGIG (reference sequence). V lost 1 base, J lost 1 base, and 3 bases stayed unmatched. The CDR3 loop is CAWSGGTVNTGELFF. The CDR3, as DNA: TGTGCCTGGAGTGGAGGGACAGTGAACACCGGGGAGCTGTTTTTT.

This chain joins TRBV7-9 and TRBJ1-2; no clear D. Trimming removed 2 bases at V and 6 bases at J, with 7 bases between. The CDR3 is 12 amino acids. Germline V gene data show CDR1 as SEHNR and CDR2 as FQNEAQ (reference sequence). The CDR3 here is CASSLTGNGYTF. The CDR3 DNA reads TGTGCCAGCAGCTTAACCGGGAATGGCTACACCTTC.